This T cell receptor beta chain was observed in a study of tumor-infiltrating lymphocytes in primary liver carcinoma. The blood RNA (from unsorted whole blood) was obtained, and germline DNA was also extracted. cDNA specific to TCR beta was made from 500 ng of total RNA, with a constant-region primer employed for priming. Three nested multiplex PCR rounds, a slightly modified ARM-PCR, produced the libraries for TCR beta. TCRdb processed the multiplex PCR reads anew with MiXCR; each CDR3 protein has one entry. The data contain 300,000 to 400,000 distinct CDR3 sequences, around three fifths of them singletons. With regard to this clonotype: A much bigger clone sits one base away, suggesting this may be a read error. Because it lacks the conserved phenylalanine or tryptophan at the end, this CDR3 is likely a read error.

Sequences were obtained from peripheral blood. The clonotype was recovered from a man aged 40-55 years with primary liver carcinoma and hepatitis B virus infection.

The CDR3 sequence is CASSRTGGVGYTEAFL. The CDR3 DNA follows: TGTGCCAGCAGCCGAACGGGAGGGGTAGGATACACTGAAGCTTTCTTA. The gene calls are TRBV6-6 and TRBJ1-1; maybe TRBD1 (5 bases). Trimming removed 6 bases at V and 3 bases at J, with 20 bases between. This CDR3 is built from 16 residues. Germline V CDR1 and CDR2: MNHNY, SVGAGI (reference sequence).